The present TCR beta chain was sequenced within a study of lymphopenia after photon versus proton radiotherapy. Study-wide points: Larger post-nadir TCR diversity loss correlated inversely with survival in deceased patients. Proton therapy kept repertoires fairly stable, unlike photons, which gained effector/memory cells. Post-nadir diversity loss with photons came from oligoclonal expansion, particularly CD8+ Temra cells.

Some clones are missing from TCRdb's copy, which holds only in-frame ones; the method was immunoSEQ multiplex PCR. The sample includes approximately 16,000 clones, about nine tenths of them seen just once. Turning to this clone: The antigen remains unidentified.

The material was peripheral blood, obtained from a patient treated with proton-based radiotherapy. This receptor was obtained from a man in his sixties or seventies with pancreatic cancer.

The CDR3 region has the DNA TGTGCCAGCAGTTTACCCCGGGGGCCCCAGCATTTT. Residues: CASSLPRGPQHF. J is TRBJ1-5 and V is TRBV28, with unresolved D. The V end lost 2 bases, the J end lost 9 bases, and 8 bases lay between the germline ends. Per germline, CDR1 MDHEN and CDR2 SYDVKM. CDR3 length: 12 amino acids.